The entry that follows covers one T cell receptor (beta chain) sequence. Its antigen remains unknown. Produced via immunoSEQ multiplex PCR; TCRdb's table is partial and in-frame only. The sample yields about 300,000 clones, roughly 70% seen once. The data belong to a study of shared clonotypes between healthy human individuals. Study-wide findings and caveats: With a handful of donors compared, around 4.7% of naive CD4 clonotypes were shared.

Among the donors, all were Caucasian adults who lived in Nashville, Tennessee. Looked up from germline, CDR1 is SNHLY and CDR2 is FYNNEI. With 6 bases clipped from V and 4 bases from J, the junction kept 8 bases outside the gene matches. CDR3 length: 16 residues. V is TRBV2 and J is TRBJ2-7; 14 bases match TRBD2. The sample consisted of memory CD4+ T cells sorted from blood. Specified subset: CD45RA-negative fraction. This receptor was taken from a man aged 25 to 40 in good health. The DNA of the CDR3 is TGTGCCAGCAGAATCGGGACTAGCGGGAGTCTGTACGAGCAGTACTTC. This translates into CASRIGTSGSLYEQYF.